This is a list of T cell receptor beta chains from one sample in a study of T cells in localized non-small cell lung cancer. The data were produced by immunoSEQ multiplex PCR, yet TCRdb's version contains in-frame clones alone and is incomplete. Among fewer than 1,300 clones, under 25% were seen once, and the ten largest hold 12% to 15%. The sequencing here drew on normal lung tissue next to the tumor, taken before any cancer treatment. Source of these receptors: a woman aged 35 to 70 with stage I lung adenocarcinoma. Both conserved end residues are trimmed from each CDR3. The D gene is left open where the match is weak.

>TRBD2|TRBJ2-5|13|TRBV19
ASSRAGGPVETQY
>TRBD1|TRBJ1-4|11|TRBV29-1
SVPGGSNEKLF
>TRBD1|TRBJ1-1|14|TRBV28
ASSLKTGGRYTEAF
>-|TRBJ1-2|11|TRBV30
AWSLGTPTGYT
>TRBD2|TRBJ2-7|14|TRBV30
AWSVPSGGAGYEQY
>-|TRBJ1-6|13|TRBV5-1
ASSPDQATNSPLH
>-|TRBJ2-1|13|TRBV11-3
ASSSSAGSYNEQF
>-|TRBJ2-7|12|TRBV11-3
ASSQIGTSYEQY
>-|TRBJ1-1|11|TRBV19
ASKGYMNTEAF
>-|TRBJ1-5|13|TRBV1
ASSQDRGPPQPQH
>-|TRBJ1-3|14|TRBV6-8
ASSYSSQSSGNTIY
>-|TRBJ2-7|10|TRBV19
ASGQPNYEQY
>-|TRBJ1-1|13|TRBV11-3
ASSLGAAMNTEAF
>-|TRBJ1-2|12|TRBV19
ASSRTSSGHGYT
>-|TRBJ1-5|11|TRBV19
ASSERGDQPQH
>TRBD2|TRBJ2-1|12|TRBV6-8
ASSSSGGYNEQF
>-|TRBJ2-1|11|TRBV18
ASSLDYYNEQF
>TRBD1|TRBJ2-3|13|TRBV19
ASSPGQGVADTQY
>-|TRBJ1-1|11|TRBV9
ASSSDGRTEAF
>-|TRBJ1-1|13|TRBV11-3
ASSQKRGLNTEAF
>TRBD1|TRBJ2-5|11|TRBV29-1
SVAGGGGETQY
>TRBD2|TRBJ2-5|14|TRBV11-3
ASSLGVSGVQETQY
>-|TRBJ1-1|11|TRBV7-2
ASSRNSWDEAF
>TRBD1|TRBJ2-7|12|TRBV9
ASRTGTGYFEQY
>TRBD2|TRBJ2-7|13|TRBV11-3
ASSSQTSGGLEQY
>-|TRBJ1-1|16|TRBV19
ASSKGWYSGAEAAEAF
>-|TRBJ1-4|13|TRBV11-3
ASSLALGGNEKLF
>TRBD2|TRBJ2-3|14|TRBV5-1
ASSSGLAGGTDTQY
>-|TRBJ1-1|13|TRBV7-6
ASSPYGPGGTEAF
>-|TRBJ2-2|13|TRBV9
ASLTSRQNTGELF
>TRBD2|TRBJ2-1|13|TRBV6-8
ASSATSGPINEQF
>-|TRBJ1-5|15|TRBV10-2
ASSESRGGASGQPQH
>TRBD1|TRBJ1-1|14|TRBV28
ASSFRQGRGSTEAF
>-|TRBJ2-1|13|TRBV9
ASSPRSGFYNEQF
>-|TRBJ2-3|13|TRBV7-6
ASRGRGRGTDTQY
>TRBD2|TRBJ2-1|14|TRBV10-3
AISESAAGAYNEQF
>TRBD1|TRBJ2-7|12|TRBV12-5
ASGLPPGTVEQY
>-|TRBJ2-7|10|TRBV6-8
ASSYRSTEQY
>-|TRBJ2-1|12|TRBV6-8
ASSYSQGPSGQF
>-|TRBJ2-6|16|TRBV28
ASIQRRVGGSGANVLT
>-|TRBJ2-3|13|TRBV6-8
ASSVEGSGTDTQY
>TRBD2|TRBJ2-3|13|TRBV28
ASSFLAGGRDTQY
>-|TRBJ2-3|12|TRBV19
ASNLNRGRDTQY
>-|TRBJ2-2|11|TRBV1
ASSRWPNGELF
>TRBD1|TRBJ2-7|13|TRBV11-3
ASSLNIGTVYEQY
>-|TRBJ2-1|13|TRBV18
ASTRPGGSYNEQF
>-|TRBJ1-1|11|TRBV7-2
ASSPSSEAEAF
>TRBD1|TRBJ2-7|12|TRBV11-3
ASSPTGGRDEQY
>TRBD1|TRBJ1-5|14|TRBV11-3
ASSRGQGASSQPQH